These T cell receptor beta chains were read from a single sample in a study of blood T cell repertoires in COVID-19. The protocol was immunoSEQ multiplex PCR, while the TCRdb copy is restricted to in-frame clones and leaves out a portion. The profile shows over 150,000 clones, approximately 83% of them singletons. Specimen: PBMCs or T cells enriched from blood (not recorded which). Receptors were obtained from a man aged 40-49 years who had recovered from COVID-19. Each CDR3 is given with its conserved first and last residue. A D gene is named only where the DNA matches it firmly. The size field is filled for only some rows; it gives once, few, many or a size class.

clone_size	v_call	j_call	d_call	cdr3_aa	cdr3_nt
NA	TRBV3-1/TRBV3-2	TRBJ2-3	TRBD2	CASSLISGGRDDTQYF	TGTGCCAGCAGTCTCATTAGCGGGGGGCGGGATGATACGCAGTATTTT
NA	TRBV4-2	TRBJ1-3	NA	CASSQEGGRGGGNTIYF	TGTGCCAGCAGCCAAGAGGGGGGGCGGGGAGGCGGAAACACCATATATTTT
NA	TRBV18	TRBJ1-2	TRBD1	CASSPGGDYGYTF	TGTGCCAGCTCGCCAGGGGGGGACTATGGCTACACCTTC
NA	TRBV5-6	TRBJ2-2	NA	CASSSAKGGQTGELFF	TGTGCCAGCAGCTCCGCCAAGGGGGGGCAAACCGGGGAGCTGTTTTTT
NA	TRBV7-2	TRBJ1-1	NA	CASSLGTGNSAFF	TGTGCCAGCAGCTTAGGAACAGGGAATAGTGCTTTCTTT
NA	TRBV5-6	TRBJ1-2	NA	CASSLVRRQAYGYTF	TGTGCCAGCAGCTTGGTACGGAGACAGGCATATGGCTACACCTTC
NA	TRBV7-9	TRBJ2-1	NA	CASSIRYGGRNEQFF	TGTGCCAGCAGCATCCGGTACGGGGGAAGAAATGAGCAGTTCTTC
NA	TRBV15	TRBJ2-1	NA	CATSRGPGLSANEQFF	TGTGCCACCAGCAGAGGGCCCGGACTCTCCGCCAATGAGCAGTTCTTC
NA	TRBV6-2/TRBV6-3	TRBJ2-7	NA	CASSYGRLYEQYF	TGTGCCAGCAGTTATGGCAGGCTATACGAGCAGTACTTC
NA	TRBV30	TRBJ1-1	TRBD1	CAWSFAPRQGAKAFF	TGTGCCTGGAGTTTTGCACCCCGACAGGGGGCGAAAGCTTTCTTT
NA	TRBV19	TRBJ1-5	NA	CASSRTATEYSNQPQHF	TGTGCCAGTAGTAGAACCGCTACAGAATATAGCAATCAGCCCCAGCATTTT
NA	TRBV2	TRBJ2-2	NA	CASSRENTGELFF	TGTGCCAGCAGCCGGGAGAACACCGGGGAGCTGTTTTTT
NA	TRBV11-2	TRBJ1-3	NA	CASSRGRGAGNTIYF	TGTGCCAGCAGCCGAGGCCGGGGAGCTGGAAACACCATATATTTT
NA	TRBV10-3	TRBJ1-1	NA	CAISESQKTLTEAFF	TGTGCCATCAGTGAGTCACAGAAAACATTGACTGAAGCTTTCTTT
NA	TRBV7-8	TRBJ2-1	TRBD2	CASSLAGGRYNEQFF	TGTGCCAGCAGCTTAGCGGGGGGGAGATACAATGAGCAGTTCTTC
NA	TRBV11-2	TRBJ2-3	TRBD2	CASSLEGVAGGVTDTQYF	TGTGCCAGCAGCTTAGAAGGGGTAGCGGGGGGTGTCACAGATACGCAGTATTTT
NA	TRBV3-1/TRBV3-2	TRBJ1-5	NA	CASSQNRVHQPQHF	TGTGCCAGCAGCCAAAACAGGGTTCATCAGCCCCAGCATTTT
NA	TRBV4-2	TRBJ1-5	NA	CASSQDGQGTQPQHF	TGTGCCAGCAGCCAAGATGGCCAGGGAACACAGCCCCAGCATTTT
NA	TRBV7-6	TRBJ2-7	TRBD1	CASSLGTGTGVYEQYF	TGTGCCAGCAGCTTAGGGACCGGGACAGGCGTCTACGAGCAGTACTTC
NA	TRBV5-4	TRBJ1-2	NA	CASSSPTGTNYGYTF	TGTGCCAGCAGCTCACCGACAGGAACTAACTATGGCTACACCTTC
NA	TRBV4-3	TRBJ2-5	NA	CASSQDRRQWQETQYF	TGCGCCAGCAGCCAAGATCGACGACAGTGGCAAGAGACCCAGTACTTC
NA	TRBV5-1	TRBJ1-1	TRBD1	CASSLGGTGGSTEAFF	TGCGCCAGCAGCTTGGGCGGGACAGGGGGGAGTACTGAAGCTTTCTTT
once	TRBV2	TRBJ2-3	NA	CASSEKGTPSTDMQYF	TGTGCCAGCAGTGAAAAGGGGACACCTAGCACAGATATGCAGTATTTT
NA	TRBV20-1	TRBJ1-1	TRBD1	CSATEPGGYTEAFF	TGCAGTGCTACTGAGCCAGGGGGCTACACTGAAGCTTTCTTT
NA	TRBV30	TRBJ2-4	TRBD2	CAWSAPGGRHIQYF	TGTGCCTGGAGTGCCCCGGGGGGGCGACACATTCAGTACTTC
once	TRBV5-1	TRBJ1-2	NA	CASSSPPEGPSYGYTF	TGCGCCAGCAGCTCCCCCCCGGAGGGGCCATCTTATGGCTACACCTTC
NA	TRBV7-9	TRBJ1-2	TRBD1	CASSLVTGGPYGYTF	TGTGCCAGCAGCTTAGTAACAGGGGGCCCCTATGGCTACACCTTC
once	TRBV4-2	TRBJ1-2	TRBD1	CASSQRTGGNGYTF	TGTGCCAGCAGCCAGAGGACAGGGGGGAATGGCTACACCTTC
NA	TRBV28	TRBJ1-2	NA	CASSPPWEGEDYGYTF	TGTGCCAGCAGTCCACCATGGGAGGGGGAGGATTATGGCTACACCTTC
NA	TRBV29-1	TRBJ1-2	TRBD1	CSVVDRATYGYTF	TGCAGCGTTGTGGACAGGGCTACATATGGCTACACCTTC
NA	TRBV2	TRBJ1-5	NA	CASSMDSNSNQPQHF	TGTGCCAGCAGCATGGACAGCAATAGCAATCAGCCCCAGCATTTT
NA	TRBV1	TRBJ1-1	NA	CTSSQVAGGNTEAFF	NA
NA	TRBV6-5	TRBJ1-3	NA	CASSYSRGPSGNTIYF	TGTGCCAGCAGTTACTCCAGGGGACCCTCTGGAAACACCATATATTTT
few	TRBV6-5	TRBJ1-4	NA	CAPRDIQREKLFF	TGTGCCCCCAGGGACATCCAACGGGAAAAACTGTTTTTT
NA	TRBV18	TRBJ2-5	NA	CASSPDKIWEEGEETQYF	TGTGCCAGCTCACCCGACAAAATTTGGGAGGAAGGAGAAGAGACCCAGTACTTC
NA	TRBV11-3	TRBJ1-1	NA	CASSLVGNTEAFF	TGTGCCAGCAGCTTAGTCGGGAACACTGAAGCTTTCTTT
NA	TRBV7-9	TRBJ1-2	NA	CASSFGTAYGYTF	TGTGCCAGCAGCTTTGGTACTGCCTATGGCTACACCTTC
NA	TRBV5-6	TRBJ2-3	TRBD1	CASSPGQSATQYF	TGTGCCAGCAGCCCGGGACAGTCGGCGACGCAGTATTTT
NA	TRBV19	TRBJ1-5	NA	CASNRGVVRQPQHF	TGTGCCAGTAATCGGGGGGTGGTCCGGCAGCCCCAGCATTTT
NA	TRBV28	TRBJ1-2	NA	CASSARGIGYGYTF	TGTGCCAGCAGCGCCAGGGGAATAGGCTATGGCTACACCTTC
NA	TRBV2	TRBJ1-2	NA	CASLLGLYGYTF	TGTGCCAGCCTTCTGGGGCTTTATGGCTACACCTTC
once	TRBV10-3	TRBJ1-1	NA	CAISERSWNTEAFF	TGTGCCATCAGTGAGCGGTCCTGGAACACTGAAGCTTTCTTT
NA	TRBV24-1	TRBJ2-1	NA	CATSDRLTNEQFF	TGTGCCACCAGTGACAGACTAACCAATGAGCAGTTCTTC
NA	TRBV27	TRBJ1-1	TRBD1	CASSASGTVNTEAFF	TGTGCCAGCAGTGCCTCCGGGACAGTGAACACTGAAGCTTTCTTT
NA	TRBV3-1/TRBV3-2	TRBJ2-2	TRBD2	CASSREVAGPHTGELFF	TGTGCCAGCAGCCGAGAAGTAGCGGGACCACACACCGGGGAGCTGTTTTTT
NA	TRBV7-9	TRBJ1-4	TRBD1	CASSPGQGVNEKLFF	TGTGCCAGCAGCCCTGGACAGGGTGTTAATGAAAAACTGTTTTTT
NA	TRBV7-9	TRBJ1-2	TRBD1	CATPQTPTGRDPYLKGYTF	TGTGCCACCCCCCAAACCCCGACAGGGAGAGATCCCTATTTAAAAGGCTACACCTTC
few	TRBV3-1/TRBV3-2	TRBJ1-1	NA	CASSQERDRPLF	TGTGCCAGCAGCCAGGAAAGAGACAGGCCCCTCTTT
NA	TRBV5-1	TRBJ1-1	TRBD1	CASSRGQARTEAFF	TGCGCCAGCAGCCGGGGACAGGCCCGAACTGAAGCTTTCTTT
few	TRBV5-1	TRBJ2-5	NA	CASSLESVQETQYF	TGCGCCAGCAGCCTGGAGAGCGTCCAAGAGACCCAGTACTTC
NA	TRBV7-2	TRBJ1-5	TRBD1	CASSPRGTGRGKPQHF	TGTGCCAGCAGCCCGAGGGGGACAGGGAGGGGGAAGCCCCAGCATTTT
NA	TRBV18	TRBJ1-2	NA	CASSPPGRQGATGGYTF	TGTGCCAGCTCACCACCGGGCCGGCAAGGGGCGACGGGTGGCTACACCTTC
NA	TRBV15	TRBJ1-6	NA	CATSRDKGKGPDSPLHF	TGTGCCACCAGCAGAGATAAGGGGAAAGGGCCGGATTCACCCCTCCACTTT
NA	TRBV4-1	TRBJ1-2	NA	CASSHLVQGSGYTF	TGCGCCAGCAGCCATTTGGTCCAGGGAAGTGGCTACACCTTC
NA	TRBV9	TRBJ2-3	TRBD2	CASSRGGGSTDTQYF	TGTGCCAGCAGTCGGGGCGGGGGATCCACAGATACGCAGTATTTT
NA	TRBV28	TRBJ1-2	NA	CASSLSSGFWNYGYTF	TGTGCCAGCAGTTTATCCTCGGGGTTCTGGAACTATGGCTACACCTTC